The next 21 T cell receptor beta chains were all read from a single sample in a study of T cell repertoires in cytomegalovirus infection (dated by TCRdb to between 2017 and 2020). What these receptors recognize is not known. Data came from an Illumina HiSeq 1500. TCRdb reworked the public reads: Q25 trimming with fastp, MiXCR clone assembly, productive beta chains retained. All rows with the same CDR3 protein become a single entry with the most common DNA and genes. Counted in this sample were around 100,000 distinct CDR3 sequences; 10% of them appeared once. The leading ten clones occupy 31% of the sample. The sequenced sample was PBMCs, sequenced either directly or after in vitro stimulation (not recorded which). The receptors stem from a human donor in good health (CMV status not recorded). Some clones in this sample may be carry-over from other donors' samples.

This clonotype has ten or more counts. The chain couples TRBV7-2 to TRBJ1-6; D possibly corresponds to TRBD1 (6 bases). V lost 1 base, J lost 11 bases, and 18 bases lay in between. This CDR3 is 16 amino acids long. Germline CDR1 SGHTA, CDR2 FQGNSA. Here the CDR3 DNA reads TGTGCCAGCAGCTTAGGTTTGGGGGGCGCTTACCCACCCCTCCACTTT. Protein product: CASSLGLGGAYPPLHF.

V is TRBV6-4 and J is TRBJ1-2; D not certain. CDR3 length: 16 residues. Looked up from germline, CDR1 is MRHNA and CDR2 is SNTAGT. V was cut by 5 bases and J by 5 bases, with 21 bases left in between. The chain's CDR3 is CASSTSDGIGLYGYTF. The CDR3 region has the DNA TGTGCCAGCAGTACGAGTGACGGGATCGGCCTTTATGGCTACACCTTC.

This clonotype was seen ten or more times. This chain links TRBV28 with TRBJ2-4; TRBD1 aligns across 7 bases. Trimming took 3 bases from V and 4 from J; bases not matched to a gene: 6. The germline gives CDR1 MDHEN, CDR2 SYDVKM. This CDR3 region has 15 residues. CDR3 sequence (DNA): TGTGCCAGCAGTTTGGCCGACAGGGCGAAAAACATTCAGTACTTC. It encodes CASSLADRAKNIQYF.

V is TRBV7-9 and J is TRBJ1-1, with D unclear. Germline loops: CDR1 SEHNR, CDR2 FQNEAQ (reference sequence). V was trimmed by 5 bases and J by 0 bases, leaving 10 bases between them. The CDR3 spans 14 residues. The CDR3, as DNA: TGTGCCAGCAGCGCGGGGAGGATGAACACTGAAGCTTTCTTT. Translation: CASSAGRMNTEAFF. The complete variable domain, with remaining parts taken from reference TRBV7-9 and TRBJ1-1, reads DTGVSQNPRHKITKRGQNVTFRCDPISEHNRLYWYRQTLGQGPEFLTYFQNEAQLEKSRLLSDRFSAERPKGSFSTLEIQRTEQGDSAMYLCASSAGRMNTEAFFGQGTRLTVV.

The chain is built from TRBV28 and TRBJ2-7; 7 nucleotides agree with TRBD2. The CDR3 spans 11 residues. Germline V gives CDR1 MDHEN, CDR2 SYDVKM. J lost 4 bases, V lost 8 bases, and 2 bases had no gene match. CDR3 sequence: CASEAGYEQYF. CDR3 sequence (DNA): TGTGCCAGCGAAGCGGGGTACGAGCAGTACTTC.

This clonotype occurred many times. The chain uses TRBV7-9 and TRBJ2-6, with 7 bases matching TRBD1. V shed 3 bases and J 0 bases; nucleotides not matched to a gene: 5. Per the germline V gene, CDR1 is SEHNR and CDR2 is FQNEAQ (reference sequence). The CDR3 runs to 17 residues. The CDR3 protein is CASSLAGGRSGANVLTF. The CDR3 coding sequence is TGTGCCAGCAGCTTGGCAGGGGGTCGCTCTGGGGCCAACGTCCTGACTTTC.

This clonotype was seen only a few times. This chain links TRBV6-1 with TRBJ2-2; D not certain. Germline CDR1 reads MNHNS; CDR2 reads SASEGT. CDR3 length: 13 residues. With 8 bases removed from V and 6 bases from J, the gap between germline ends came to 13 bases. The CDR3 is CASSSIGPGELFF. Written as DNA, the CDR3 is TGTGCCAGCTCCTCAATAGGGCCCGGGGAGCTGTTTTTT.

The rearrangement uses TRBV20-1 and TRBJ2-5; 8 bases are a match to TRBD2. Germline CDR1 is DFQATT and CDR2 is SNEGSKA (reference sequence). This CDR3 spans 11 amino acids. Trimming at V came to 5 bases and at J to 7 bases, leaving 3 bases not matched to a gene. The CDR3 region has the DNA TGCAGTGCTCCCCGGGAGGGGACCCAGTACTTC. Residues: CSAPREGTQYF.

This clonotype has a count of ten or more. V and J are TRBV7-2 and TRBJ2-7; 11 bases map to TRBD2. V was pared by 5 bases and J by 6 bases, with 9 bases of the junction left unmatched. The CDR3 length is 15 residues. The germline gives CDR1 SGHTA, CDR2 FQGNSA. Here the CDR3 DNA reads TGTGCCAGCAGCCCGCCAACTAGCGGGAGCAGCGAGCAGTACTTC. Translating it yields CASSPPTSGSSEQYF.

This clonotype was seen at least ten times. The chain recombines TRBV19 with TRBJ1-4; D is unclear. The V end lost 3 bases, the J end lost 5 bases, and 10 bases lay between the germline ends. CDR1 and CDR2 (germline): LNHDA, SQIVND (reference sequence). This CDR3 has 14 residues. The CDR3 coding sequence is TGTGCCAGTAGTATTTGGGAGCCCAATGAAAAACTGTTTTTT. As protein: CASSIWEPNEKLFF.

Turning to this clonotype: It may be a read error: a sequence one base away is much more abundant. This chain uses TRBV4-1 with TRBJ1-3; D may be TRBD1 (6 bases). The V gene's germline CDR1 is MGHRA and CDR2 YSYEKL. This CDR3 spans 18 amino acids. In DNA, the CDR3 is TGCGCCAACAGCCAAGATCTCGACAGGCCGCACGGTGGAAACACCATATATTTT. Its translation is CANSQDLDRPHGGNTIYF.

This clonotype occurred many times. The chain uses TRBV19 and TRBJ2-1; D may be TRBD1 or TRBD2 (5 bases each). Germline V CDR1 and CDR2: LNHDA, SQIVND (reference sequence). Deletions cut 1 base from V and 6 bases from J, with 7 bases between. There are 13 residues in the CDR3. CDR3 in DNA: TGTGCCAGTAGTATAGGGGACCGCAATGAGCAGTTCTTC. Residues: CASSIGDRNEQFF.

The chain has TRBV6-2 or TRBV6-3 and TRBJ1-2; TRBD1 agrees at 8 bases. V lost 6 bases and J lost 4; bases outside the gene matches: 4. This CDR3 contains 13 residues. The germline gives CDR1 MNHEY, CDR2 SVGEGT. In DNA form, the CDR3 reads TGTGCCAGCAGCGGACAGGGAACCTATGGCTACACCTTC. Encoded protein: CASSGQGTYGYTF.

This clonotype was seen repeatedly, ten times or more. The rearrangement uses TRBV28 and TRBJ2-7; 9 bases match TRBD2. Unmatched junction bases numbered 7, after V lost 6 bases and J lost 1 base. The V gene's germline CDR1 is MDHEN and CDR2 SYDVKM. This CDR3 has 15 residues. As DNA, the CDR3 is TGTGCCAGCAGCTCCGGGACTAGCAGTTCCTACGAGCAGTACTTC. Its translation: CASSSGTSSSYEQYF.

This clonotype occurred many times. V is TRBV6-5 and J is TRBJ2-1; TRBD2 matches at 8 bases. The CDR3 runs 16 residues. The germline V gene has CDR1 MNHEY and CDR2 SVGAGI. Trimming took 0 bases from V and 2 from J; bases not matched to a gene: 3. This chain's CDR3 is CASSYSAGGTYNEQFF. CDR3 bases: TGTGCCAGCAGTTACTCGGCGGGAGGCACCTACAATGAGCAGTTCTTC.

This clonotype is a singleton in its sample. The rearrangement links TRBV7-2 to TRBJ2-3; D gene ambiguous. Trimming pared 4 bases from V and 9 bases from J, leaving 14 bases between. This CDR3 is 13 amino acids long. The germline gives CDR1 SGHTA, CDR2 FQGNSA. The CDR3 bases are TGTGCCAGCAGCTCTTCGCAAATGCTCACGCAGTATTTT. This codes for CASSSSQMLTQYF.

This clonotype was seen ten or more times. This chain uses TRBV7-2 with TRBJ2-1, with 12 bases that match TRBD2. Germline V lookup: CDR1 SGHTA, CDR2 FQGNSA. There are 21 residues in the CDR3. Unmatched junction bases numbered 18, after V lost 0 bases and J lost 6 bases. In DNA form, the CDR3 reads TGTGCCAGCAGCTTAGCGATTCTACTAGCGGGAGGTCCTAGCCTGGGCAATGAGCAGTTCTTC. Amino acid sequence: CASSLAILLAGGPSLGNEQFF.

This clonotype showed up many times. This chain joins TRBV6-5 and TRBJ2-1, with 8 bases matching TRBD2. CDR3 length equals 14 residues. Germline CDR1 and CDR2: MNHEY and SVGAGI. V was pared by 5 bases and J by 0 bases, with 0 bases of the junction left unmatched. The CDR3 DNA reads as TGTGCCAGCAGTAGCGGGAGCTCCTACAATGAGCAGTTCTTC. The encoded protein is CASSSGSSYNEQFF.

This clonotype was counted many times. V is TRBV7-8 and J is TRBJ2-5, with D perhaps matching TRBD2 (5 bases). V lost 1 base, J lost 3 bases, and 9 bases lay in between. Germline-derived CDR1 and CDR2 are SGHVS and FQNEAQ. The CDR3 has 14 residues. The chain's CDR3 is CASSLGTVKETQYF. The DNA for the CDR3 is TGTGCCAGCAGCTTAGGGACTGTTAAAGAGACCCAGTACTTC.

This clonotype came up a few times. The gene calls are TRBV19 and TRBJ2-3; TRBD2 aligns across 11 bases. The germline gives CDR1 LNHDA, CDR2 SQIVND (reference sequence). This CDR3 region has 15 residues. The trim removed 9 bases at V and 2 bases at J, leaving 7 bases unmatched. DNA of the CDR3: TGTGCCAGCCGACTAGCGGGACTTAACACAGATACGCAGTATTTT. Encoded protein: CASRLAGLNTDTQYF.

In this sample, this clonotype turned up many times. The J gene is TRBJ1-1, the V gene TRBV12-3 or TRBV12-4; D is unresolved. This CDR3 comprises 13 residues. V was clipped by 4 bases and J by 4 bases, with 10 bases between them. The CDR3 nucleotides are TGTGCCAGCAGTTCCCGGATAGGCACTGAAGCTTTCTTT. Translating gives CASSSRIGTEAFF.